Each of the 5 T cell receptor beta chains below was sequenced from the same sample in a study of T cells after yellow fever vaccination. One entry per CDR3 protein, called by TCRdb with MiXCR from the 5' RACE reads. The sample shows a few hundred thousand distinct CDR3 sequences, about 3.5% of them seen only once. This specimen consisted of PBMCs, obtained on the day of the yellow fever booster vaccination. The receptors stem from a man younger than 35 who received the YFV17D yellow fever vaccine.

The rearrangement joins TRBV9 to TRBJ1-4; D remains unclear. Per germline, CDR1 SGDLS and CDR2 YYNGEE. This CDR3 has 15 residues. V lost 6 bases, J lost 2 bases, and 14 bases lay in between. The CDR3 nucleotides read TGTGCCAGCACCCCCGCCGGGCAGACTAATGAAAAACTGTTTTTT. Translating gives CASTPAGQTNEKLFF.

CDR3 nucleotide sequence: TGTGCCAGCAGTTTAAGGACTAGCGGGGGGCTGGAGACCCAGTACTTC. Its protein product is CASSLRTSGGLETQYF. The genes are TRBV12-3 or TRBV12-4 and TRBJ2-5; 14 bases align to TRBD2. The CDR3 is 16 amino acids. J was trimmed by 5 bases and V by 2 bases; bases with no gene match: 4.

This clonotype was counted ten times or more. The chain has TRBV29-1 and TRBJ2-2; D is ambiguous. This CDR3 is built from 14 residues. CDR1 is SQVTM and CDR2 is ANQGSEA in the germline V gene. V was pared by 2 bases and J by 6 bases, with 13 bases between. For the CDR3, the DNA is TGCAGCGTTGAACGGTCAGCAGGCCCCGGGGAGCTGTTTTTT. Its protein is CSVERSAGPGELFF.

This clonotype was seen a few times. V usage is TRBV5-6 and J usage is TRBJ2-7, with TRBD1 matching over 7 bases. Unmatched junction bases numbered 8, after V lost 3 bases and J lost 2 bases. Germline V gene lookup returns CDR1 SGHDT and CDR2 YYEEEE. The CDR3 runs to 15 residues. DNA of the CDR3: TGTGCCAGCAGCTCCGGGACAGAAAACCCCTACGAGCAGTACTTC. It specifies CASSSGTENPYEQYF.

The gene calls are TRBV5-6 and TRBJ1-5; D might be TRBD1 (5 bases). Germline assignment: CDR1 SGHDT and CDR2 YYEEEE. Trimming cost V 4 bases and J 1 base, with 9 bases left between them. This CDR3 is built from 14 residues. The CDR3 region is CASSTRQSNQPQHF. CDR3 nucleotides: TGTGCCAGCAGCACCAGACAGAGCAATCAGCCCCAGCATTTT.